A single sample is the source of the 15 T cell receptor beta chains below, sequenced in a study of T cell responses to AZD1222 COVID-19 vaccine. TCRdb keeps only in-frame clones here, not all; method: immunoSEQ multiplex PCR. Among 130,000 to 150,000 clones listed, roughly 90% were seen once. Specimen: peripheral blood, collected on day 0 of AZD1222 vaccination. The source is an adult in good health.

The CDR3 reads CASSYSPGGEDTIYF. Here the CDR3 DNA reads TGTGCCAGCAGTTACTCCCCAGGGGGGGAAGACACCATATATTTT. This chain uses TRBV6-5 with TRBJ1-3; 7 bases align to TRBD1. Trimming removed 0 bases from V and 8 bases from J; junction bases left unmatched: 7. The germline gives CDR1 MNHEY, CDR2 SVGAGI. The CDR3 covers 15 residues.

V is TRBV15 and J is TRBJ1-2, with D maybe TRBD1 (6 bases). The CDR3 has 13 amino acids. The germline V gene has CDR1 LNHNV and CDR2 YYDKDF (reference sequence). Trimming took 6 bases from V and 4 from J, leaving 12 bases between them. The CDR3 sequence is CATSGGSGYGYTF. The CDR3 DNA reads TGTGCCACCAGTGGGGGCTCGGGCTATGGCTACACCTTC.

The chain links TRBV15 to TRBJ2-7, with a tentative D call TRBD2 (5 bases). The CDR3 spans 18 residues. Between the trimmed V and J ends, which lost 0 bases and 2 bases, there was a span of 20 bases. CDR1 and CDR2 from the germline V gene are LNHNV and YYDKDF (reference sequence). The CDR3 is CATSRDLEDPIQPYEQYF. The CDR3 bases are TGTGCCACCAGCAGAGATTTGGAGGACCCTATTCAACCCTACGAGCAGTACTTC.

The J gene is TRBJ1-2, the V gene TRBV14, with D possibly being TRBD1 (6 bases). Germline V gives CDR1 SGHDN, CDR2 FVKESK. Trimming stripped 4 bases from V and 7 bases from J, with 13 bases between. The CDR3 extends over 13 amino acids. As DNA, the CDR3 is TGTGCCAGCAGCCCGCGACAGGACGTTGGCTACACCTTC. Translated: CASSPRQDVGYTF.

V gene TRBV19 combines with J gene TRBJ2-3; TRBD2 is a possible D gene (6 bases). Germline CDR1 LNHDA, CDR2 SQIVND (reference sequence). The V end lost 1 base, the J end lost 7 bases, and 12 bases lay between the germline ends. This CDR3 is 14 amino acids long. The CDR3 DNA is TGTGCCAGTAGTATAGCTCTAAGCGGGTATACGCAGTATTTT. Encoded protein: CASSIALSGYTQYF. The full variable domain, rest sourced from reference TRBV19 and TRBJ2-3, is DGGITQSPKYLFRKEGQNVTLSCEQNLNHDAMYWYRQDPGQGLRLIYYSQIVNDFQKGDIAEGYSVSREKKESFPLTVTSAQKNPTAFYLCASSIALSGYTQYFGPGTRLTVL.

The chain joins TRBV7-2 to TRBJ2-7; D is unresolved. The CDR3 is made up of 12 amino acids. The V end was cut by 5 bases, the J end by 4 bases, with 9 bases between. Germline V CDR1 and CDR2: SGHTA, FQGNSA. The CDR3 region has the DNA TGTGCCAGCAGCCCTGTGCCATACGAGCAGTACTTC. Protein product: CASSPVPYEQYF.

This rearrangement joins TRBV5-4 to TRBJ2-1, with D maybe TRBD2 (6 bases). CDR3 size: 12 residues. Germline CDR1 and CDR2: SGHNT and YYREEE (reference sequence). V was pared by 0 bases and J by 10 bases, with 8 bases between. The CDR3: CASSLVAGEQFF. The CDR3 DNA reads as TGTGCCAGCAGCTTGGTGGCGGGGGAGCAGTTCTTC.

The rearrangement joins TRBV19 to TRBJ1-3, with a tentative D call TRBD1 (5 bases). Germline CDR1 is LNHDA and CDR2 is SQIVND (reference sequence). CDR3 length: 16 amino acids. V shed 4 bases and J shed 4 bases, with 17 bases lying between them. The CDR3 spells CASSTGAGLSGNTIYF. The CDR3 DNA sequence: TGTGCCAGTAGTACTGGGGCAGGGTTATCCGGAAACACCATATATTTT.

The chain is built from TRBV7-2 and TRBJ2-7; D is undetermined. V gave up 5 bases and J gave up 4 bases, with 18 bases separating them. This CDR3 is 15 amino acids long. Germline CDR1 and CDR2: SGHTA and FQGNSA. The CDR3 DNA sequence: TGTGCCAGCAGCCCAGCCTATCCTCTGGGGTACGAGCAGTACTTC. It translates to CASSPAYPLGYEQYF.

The chain joins TRBV24-1 to TRBJ1-1, with 8 bases fitting TRBD1. CDR3 length: 15 residues. V dropped 4 bases and J dropped 5; count of bases not matched to a gene: 8. Germline assignment: CDR1 KGHDR and CDR2 SFDVKD. The CDR3 loop reads CATSDPDRGGTEAFF. DNA for the CDR3: TGTGCCACCAGTGACCCCGACAGGGGAGGGACTGAAGCTTTCTTT.

This clone was detected once. This chain uses TRBV5-1 with TRBJ2-2, with 10 bases lining up with TRBD1. The length of the CDR3 is 16 residues. The V gene's germline CDR1 is SGHRS and CDR2 YFSETQ. J gave up 4 bases and V 3 bases, and 6 bases lay outside the gene matches. The CDR3 DNA follows: TGCGCCAGCAGCTCCCGGGACAGGGGCCTCACCGGGGAGCTGTTTTTT. This codes for CASSSRDRGLTGELFF.

The chain employs TRBV19 and TRBJ1-3, with D tentatively TRBD1 (5 bases). The germline gives CDR1 LNHDA, CDR2 SQIVND (reference sequence). V was clipped by 5 bases and J by 4 bases, with 18 bases between them. The CDR3 covers 16 residues. The CDR3 region is CASSAGPGTEGNTIYF. Written as DNA, the CDR3 is TGTGCCAGTAGTGCGGGACCCGGGACCGAAGGAAACACCATATATTTT.

This chain uses TRBV11-2 with TRBJ2-7; TRBD1 agrees at 8 bases. The CDR3 spans 14 residues. J gave up 3 bases and V 5 bases, and 6 bases lay outside the gene matches. The germline V gene has CDR1 SGHAT and CDR2 FQNNGV. The chain's CDR3 is CASSAGQGYYEQYF. The CDR3 coding sequence is TGTGCCAGCAGCGCCGGACAGGGCTACTACGAGCAGTACTTC.

As for this clone: One end of the junction fails to match germline, which may point to a read error. The chain uses TRBV4-1 and TRBJ1-1; D uncertain. The CDR3 is 16 residues long. CDR1 and CDR2 (germline): MGHRA, YSYEKL. The CDR3 region is CASSQTRLYRNAEAFF. The CDR3 DNA follows: TGCGCCAGCAGCCAAACGAGGTTGTATAGGAACGCTGAAGCTTTCTTT.

V and J are TRBV27 and TRBJ2-7; TRBD2 aligns across 10 bases. The CDR3 length is 16 residues. Germline V gives CDR1 MNHEY, CDR2 SMNVEV (reference sequence). Losses at the gene ends were 0 bases for V and 4 bases for J; bases not matched to a gene: 6. The CDR3 region is CASSLSWSSGRYEQYF. The DNA of the CDR3 is TGTGCCAGCAGTTTATCTTGGTCTAGCGGGAGATACGAGCAGTACTTC.